Each of the 22 T cell receptor beta chains below was sequenced from the same sample in a study of PD-1 blockade in mismatch repair-deficient tumors. Clones were read by immunoSEQ multiplex PCR, and TCRdb kept only the in-frame ones, dropping some. The sample includes around 100,000 clones, 82% of them seen just once. The sequences come from peripheral blood, collected approximately 35 weeks after starting pembrolizumab. These receptor sequences come from an adult with mismatch repair-deficient cancer.

Here the CDR3 reads CASSYTPGQGNYGYTF. The CDR3 bases are TGTGCCAGCAGTTATACTCCGGGACAGGGGAACTATGGCTACACCTTC. V usage is TRBV6-5 and J usage is TRBJ1-2; TRBD1 agrees at 10 bases. Losses at the gene ends were 3 bases for V and 2 bases for J; bases not matched to a gene: 6. The CDR3 is made up of 16 amino acids. The germline V gene has CDR1 MNHEY and CDR2 SVGAGI.

The chain links TRBV9 to TRBJ2-7, with TRBD1 matching over 7 bases. The CDR3 has 14 amino acids. Germline CDR1 SGDLS, CDR2 YYNGEE. V lost 2 bases, J lost 1 base, and 3 bases stayed unmatched. The CDR3 sequence: CASSVGQASYEQYF. For the CDR3, the DNA is TGTGCCAGCAGCGTCGGACAGGCTTCCTACGAGCAGTACTTC. Complete variable domain (other parts from reference TRBV9 and TRBJ2-7): DSGVTQTPKHLITATGQRVTLRCSPRSGDLSVYWYQQSLDQGLQFLIQYYNGEERAKGNILERFSAQQFPDLHSELNLSSLELGDSALYFCASSVGQASYEQYFGPGTRLTVT.

The chain couples TRBV5-4 to TRBJ1-1; tentative D call: TRBD1 (5 bases). There are 13 residues in the CDR3. V was clipped by 3 bases and J by 11 bases, with 17 bases between them. Germline values: CDR1 SGHNT, CDR2 YYREEE (reference sequence). The CDR3 is CASSSGQGFRAFF. The CDR3 DNA sequence: TGTGCCAGCAGCTCCGGTCAGGGATTTAGGGCTTTCTTT.

V gene TRBV6-4 combines with J gene TRBJ2-7, with 10 bases aligning to TRBD1. The CDR3 totals 13 residues. Trimming took 5 bases from V and 6 from J; bases not matched to a gene: 4. Per the germline V gene, CDR1 is MRHNA and CDR2 is SNTAGT. As DNA, the CDR3 is TGTGCCAGCAGTCCTAGGACAGGGGGCGAGCAGTACTTC. Its translation is CASSPRTGGEQYF.

J is TRBJ2-1 and V is TRBV19, with D possibly being TRBD1 or TRBD2 (5 bases each). The CDR3 is 15 amino acids. Trimming stripped 0 bases from V and 1 base from J, with 7 bases between. Germline V CDR1 and CDR2: LNHDA, SQIVND (reference sequence). The CDR3 DNA reads as TGTGCCAGTAGTATAGAGAGGGGTTCCTACAATGAGCAGTTCTTC. Protein sequence: CASSIERGSYNEQFF.

The chain is built from TRBV9 and TRBJ2-3; possibly TRBD2 for D (6 bases). Per germline, CDR1 SGDLS and CDR2 YYNGEE. V lost 5 bases, J lost 0 bases, and 13 bases lay in between. The CDR3 is 15 residues long. As DNA, the CDR3 is TGTGCCAGCAGTGGCGGGGCGGGGAGCACAGATACGCAGTATTTT. Translating gives CASSGGAGSTDTQYF.

The chain has TRBV11-3 and TRBJ1-4, with D possibly matching TRBD1 (6 bases). Germline CDR1 reads SGHNT; CDR2 reads YENEEA. V was shortened by 7 bases and J by 8 bases, with 17 bases between the two germline ends. This CDR3 comprises 14 residues. In nucleotides, the CDR3 is TGTGCCAGCACCCCAAAGGGGGAATCGGAAAAACTGTTTTTT. Protein: CASTPKGESEKLFF.

The chain has TRBV11-1 and TRBJ2-3, with a possible D match to TRBD2 (5 bases). CDR1 is SGHAT and CDR2 is FQDESV in the germline V gene (reference sequence). The CDR3 spans 16 residues. The V and J ends lost 2 bases and 3 bases respectively, with 15 bases between them. CDR3 loop: CASSLLSGGSTDTQYF. The CDR3 DNA sequence: TGTGCCAGCAGCTTATTATCGGGTGGGAGTACAGATACGCAGTATTTT.

This clone was found a few times. The CDR3 reads CAWRNRDTATGELFF. Written as DNA, the CDR3 is TGTGCCTGGAGAAACCGAGACACAGCCACCGGGGAGCTGTTTTTT. V usage is TRBV30 and J usage is TRBJ2-2, with D unclear. The CDR3 runs to 15 residues. Germline assignment: CDR1 GTSNPN and CDR2 SVGIG (reference sequence). V lost 3 bases to trimming and J lost 4 bases, with 15 bases between them.

The gene calls are TRBV18 and TRBJ2-7, with 10 positions matching TRBD2. V dropped 3 bases and J dropped 6; count of bases not matched to a gene: 2. CDR3 length: 13 residues. Germline V gives CDR1 KGHSH, CDR2 LQKENI. The CDR3 region has the DNA TGTGCCAGCTCACCTCTAGCGGGAGTCGAGCAGTACTTC. Its translation is CASSPLAGVEQYF.

This clone turned up a few times. The CDR3 spells CASKTGGGTQYF. The CDR3 DNA sequence: TGTGCCAGCAAGACGGGGGGCGGTACGCAGTATTTT. The chain has TRBV27 and TRBJ2-3; D is perhaps TRBD2 (7 bases). CDR1 is MNHEY, CDR2 SMNVEV, per germline (reference sequence). Trimming cost V 7 bases and J 8 bases, with 13 bases left between them. This CDR3 has 12 residues.

The chain employs TRBV19 and TRBJ2-2, with D possibly matching TRBD1 (5 bases). V dropped 10 bases and J dropped 4 bases, with 19 bases sitting between them. CDR1 and CDR2 (germline): LNHDA, SQIVND (reference sequence). The CDR3 covers 15 residues. The CDR3 here is CATLDIAFRTGELFF. The CDR3 nucleotides read TGTGCCACGTTGGACATCGCGTTTCGCACCGGGGAGCTGTTTTTT.

This clone was found once. The gene calls are TRBV30 and TRBJ1-1; D may be TRBD1 (6 bases). From germline, CDR1 is GTSNPN and CDR2 SVGIG (reference sequence). The CDR3 has 16 residues. V was pared by 0 bases and J by 1 base, with 15 bases between. The CDR3 DNA reads as TGTGCCTGGAGTGTACTGGGCAGGGGCACGAACACTGAAGCTTTCTTT. Its protein is CAWSVLGRGTNTEAFF.

This clone showed up just once. V and J are TRBV5-4 and TRBJ2-7; the D gene is possibly TRBD2 (6 bases). Deletions cut 4 bases from V and 0 bases from J, with 20 bases between. The V gene's germline CDR1 is SGHNT and CDR2 YYREEE (reference sequence). The CDR3 has 17 amino acids. The chain's CDR3 is CASSPGGGGRPSYEQYF. CDR3 coding DNA: TGTGCCAGCAGCCCCGGCGGAGGAGGGAGGCCCTCCTACGAGCAGTACTTC.

CDR3 residues: CASRVTFSSNTEAFF. DNA of the CDR3: TGTGCCAGTAGGGTGACGTTCAGCTCGAACACTGAAGCTTTCTTT. The rearrangement uses TRBV19 and TRBJ1-1; no definite D call. Trimming took off 6 bases at V and 1 base at J, with 15 bases between the two ends. This CDR3 has 15 residues. Germline V gives CDR1 LNHDA, CDR2 SQIVND (reference sequence).

This chain joins TRBV5-1 and TRBJ2-1; no clear D gene. Germline CDR1 reads SGHRS; CDR2 reads YFSETQ. The CDR3 is 13 residues long. The V gene lost 2 bases and the J gene lost 2 bases, with 5 bases spanning the gap. CDR3 nucleotide sequence: TGCGCCAGCAGCTTTTCGACCTACAATGAGCAGTTCTTC. Amino acid sequence: CASSFSTYNEQFF.

The chain employs TRBV11-2 and TRBJ2-7, with 10 bases aligning to TRBD2. With 6 bases clipped from V and 4 bases from J, the junction kept 12 bases outside the gene matches. This CDR3 comprises 16 residues. Per the germline V gene, CDR1 is SGHAT and CDR2 is FQNNGV. Here the CDR3 reads CASSPDSGLAAYEQYF. In DNA form, the CDR3 reads TGTGCCAGCAGTCCAGACTCTGGACTAGCGGCGTACGAGCAGTACTTC.

V and J are TRBV7-2 and TRBJ2-7; 10 bases are a match to TRBD1. This CDR3 comprises 15 residues. CDR1 is SGHTA, CDR2 FQGNSA, per germline. Losses at the gene ends were 1 base for V and 4 bases for J; bases not matched to a gene: 4. The CDR3 loop is CASSLDGTGEYEQYF. DNA for the CDR3: TGTGCCAGCAGCTTAGATGGGACAGGGGAATACGAGCAGTACTTC.

The genes are TRBV9 and TRBJ2-1; 8 nucleotides line up with TRBD2. The germline gives CDR1 SGDLS, CDR2 YYNGEE. The V and J ends lost 1 base and 6 bases, in that order; junction bases with no gene match: 15. The CDR3 length is 18 residues. The CDR3 DNA reads TGTGCCAGCAGCGTAAAGTTCATGGGAGCGGGAGTATCCAATGAGCAGTTCTTC. Encoded protein: CASSVKFMGAGVSNEQFF.

This sequence joins TRBV19 and TRBJ2-7; no clear D. The CDR3 runs 13 residues. Between the trimmed V and J ends, which lost 1 base and 6 bases, there was a span of 10 bases. The germline V gene encodes CDR1 LNHDA and CDR2 SQIVND (reference sequence). CDR3 in DNA: TGTGCCAGTAGTATAGGGTCCGACCTCGAGCAGTACTTC. It codes for CASSIGSDLEQYF.

V is TRBV19 and J is TRBJ2-1, with TRBD2 identical over 14 bases. CDR1 is LNHDA and CDR2 is SQIVND in the germline V gene (reference sequence). V trimming: 5 bases; J trimming: 0 bases; junction bases outside the gene matches: 12. CDR3 length: 20 amino acids. In DNA form, the CDR3 reads TGTGCCAGTAGTCCTACAGGACTAGCGGGAGGCCAGAGCTCCTACAATGAGCAGTTCTTC. This codes for CASSPTGLAGGQSSYNEQFF. Drawing the rest from reference TRBV19 and TRBJ2-1, the complete variable domain is DGGITQSPKYLFRKEGQNVTLSCEQNLNHDAMYWYRQDPGQGLRLIYYSQIVNDFQKGDIAEGYSVSREKKESFPLTVTSAQKNPTAFYLCASSPTGLAGGQSSYNEQFFGPGTRLTVL.

The chain recombines TRBV7-9 with TRBJ2-3, with 7 bases identical to TRBD1. The junction had 5 bases not matched to a gene; V was cut back by 1 base and J by 1 base. The CDR3 has 16 amino acids. Per the germline V gene, CDR1 is SEHNR and CDR2 is FQNEAQ (reference sequence). For the CDR3, the DNA is TGTGCCAGCAGCTTAGGACAGGGCGGTGGCACAGATACGCAGTATTTT. Its translation: CASSLGQGGGTDTQYF. Full variable domain (rest looked up from reference TRBV7-9 and TRBJ2-3): DTGVSQNPRHKITKRGQNVTFRCDPISEHNRLYWYRQTLGQGPEFLTYFQNEAQLEKSRLLSDRFSAERPKGSFSTLEIQRTEQGDSAMYLCASSLGQGGGTDTQYFGPGTRLTVL.